This T cell receptor (beta chain) was observed in a study of blood T cell repertoires in COVID-19. Study in general: The cDNA or gDNA used as material had been derived from T cells, B-cell-depleted T cells, or PBMCs.

The germline gives CDR1 MNHEY, CDR2 SMNVEV (reference sequence). V shed 7 bases and J shed 2 bases, with 16 bases lying between them. The CDR3 is 15 amino acids. Per the original methods: Nucleated cell number was recorded as an estimate derived from reference gene primer amplification. Libraries were prepared by immunoSEQ multiplex PCR; TCRdb keeps only in-frame clonotypes and omits some of them. V and J calls plus clone size are reproduced from that table; the DNA served to infer D and trimming. The sample carries about 270,000 clones, approximately 91% recorded once. Living in 24 US areas, the participants were between roughly 18 and 90 years of age. Researchers sorted participants into cohorts using their self-reported clinical history.

J is TRBJ2-3 and V is TRBV27, with D perhaps matching TRBD2 (6 bases). This receptor was obtained from a woman in her 40s with acute COVID-19. The sample comprised PBMCs or T cells enriched from blood (not recorded which). The CDR3 DNA is TGTGCCAGCAAGATTTACGGGGGTAACACAGATACGCAGTATTTT. Its protein product is CASKIYGGNTDTQYF.